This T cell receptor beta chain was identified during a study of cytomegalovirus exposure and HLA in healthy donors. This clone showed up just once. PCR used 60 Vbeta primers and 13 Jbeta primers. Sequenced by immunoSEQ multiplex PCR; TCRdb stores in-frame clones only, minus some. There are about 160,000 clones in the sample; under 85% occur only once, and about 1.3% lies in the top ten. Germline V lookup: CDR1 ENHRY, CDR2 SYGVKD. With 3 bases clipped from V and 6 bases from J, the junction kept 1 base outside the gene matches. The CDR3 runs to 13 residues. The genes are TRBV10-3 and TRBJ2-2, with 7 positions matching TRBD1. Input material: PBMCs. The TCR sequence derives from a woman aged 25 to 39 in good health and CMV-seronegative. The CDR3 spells CAISEQGPGELFF. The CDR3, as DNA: TGTGCCATCAGTGAACAGGGGCCCGGGGAGCTGTTTTTT.